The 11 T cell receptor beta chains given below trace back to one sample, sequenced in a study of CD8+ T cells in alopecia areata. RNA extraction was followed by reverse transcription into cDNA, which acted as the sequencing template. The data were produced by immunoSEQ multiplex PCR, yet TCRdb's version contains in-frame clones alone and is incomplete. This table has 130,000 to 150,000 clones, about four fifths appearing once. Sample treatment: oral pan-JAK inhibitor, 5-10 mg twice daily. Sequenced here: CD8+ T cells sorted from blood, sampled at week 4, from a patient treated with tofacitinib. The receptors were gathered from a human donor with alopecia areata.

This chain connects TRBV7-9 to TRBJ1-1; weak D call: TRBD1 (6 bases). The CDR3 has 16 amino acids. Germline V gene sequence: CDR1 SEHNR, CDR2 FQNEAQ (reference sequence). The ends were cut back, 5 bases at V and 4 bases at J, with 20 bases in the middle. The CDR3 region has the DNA TGTGCCAGCAGCCCTCGGACCGGGGGGCTTGGCACTGAAGCTTTCTTT. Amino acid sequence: CASSPRTGGLGTEAFF. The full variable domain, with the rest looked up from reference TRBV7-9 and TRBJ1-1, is DTGVSQNPRHKITKRGQNVTFRCDPISEHNRLYWYRQTLGQGPEFLTYFQNEAQLEKSRLLSDRFSAERPKGSFSTLEIQRTEQGDSAMYLCASSPRTGGLGTEAFFGQGTRLTVV.

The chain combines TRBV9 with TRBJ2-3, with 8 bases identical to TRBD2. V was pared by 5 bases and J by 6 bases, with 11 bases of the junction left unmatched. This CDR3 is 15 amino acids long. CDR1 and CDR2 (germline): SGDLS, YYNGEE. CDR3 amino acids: CASSLSRRGADTQYF. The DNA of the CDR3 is TGTGCCAGCAGTCTCTCCAGGCGGGGGGCGGATACGCAGTATTTT.

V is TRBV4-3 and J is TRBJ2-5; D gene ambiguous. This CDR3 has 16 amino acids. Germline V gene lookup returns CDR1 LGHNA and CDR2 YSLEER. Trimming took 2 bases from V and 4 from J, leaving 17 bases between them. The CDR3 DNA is TGCGCCAGCAGCCAATCCCGCGAGGTGTTGGGAGAGACCCAGTACTTC. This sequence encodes CASSQSREVLGETQYF.

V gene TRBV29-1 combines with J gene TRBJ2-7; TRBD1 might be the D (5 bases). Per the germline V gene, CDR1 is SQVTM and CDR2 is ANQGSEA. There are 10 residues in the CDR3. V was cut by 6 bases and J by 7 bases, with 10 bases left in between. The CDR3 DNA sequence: TGCAGCGTACTGACAGAAGAGCAGTACTTC. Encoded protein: CSVLTEEQYF.

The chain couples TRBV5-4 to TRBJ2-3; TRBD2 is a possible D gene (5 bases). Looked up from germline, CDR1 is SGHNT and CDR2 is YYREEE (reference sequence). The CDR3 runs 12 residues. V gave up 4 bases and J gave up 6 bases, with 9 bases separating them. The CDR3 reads CASSAEGDTQYF. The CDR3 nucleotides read TGTGCCAGCAGCGCCGAGGGCGATACGCAGTATTTT.

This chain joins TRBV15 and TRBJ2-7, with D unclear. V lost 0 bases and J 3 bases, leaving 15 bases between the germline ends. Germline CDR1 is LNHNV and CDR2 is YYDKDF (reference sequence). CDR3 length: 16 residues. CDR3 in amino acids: CATSREPAGTLYEQYF. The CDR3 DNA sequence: TGTGCCACCAGCAGAGAGCCGGCAGGAACCCTCTACGAGCAGTACTTC.

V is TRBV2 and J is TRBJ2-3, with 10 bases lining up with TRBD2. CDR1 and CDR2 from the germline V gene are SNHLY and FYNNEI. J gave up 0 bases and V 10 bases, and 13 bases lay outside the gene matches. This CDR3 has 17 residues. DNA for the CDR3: TGTGCCATCGCGAACAGCGGGGGGGCCGTGAGCACAGATACGCAGTATTTT. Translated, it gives CAIANSGGAVSTDTQYF.

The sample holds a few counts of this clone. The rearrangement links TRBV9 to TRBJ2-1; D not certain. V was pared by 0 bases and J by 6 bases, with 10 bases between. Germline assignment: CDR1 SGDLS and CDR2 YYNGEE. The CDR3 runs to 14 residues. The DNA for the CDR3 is TGTGCCAGCAGCGTAGAAGGGTGGGGCAATGAGCAGTTCTTC. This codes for CASSVEGWGNEQFF.

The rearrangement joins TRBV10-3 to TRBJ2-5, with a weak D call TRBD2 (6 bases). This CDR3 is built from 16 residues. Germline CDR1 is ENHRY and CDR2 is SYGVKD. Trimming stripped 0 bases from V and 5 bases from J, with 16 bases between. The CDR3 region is CAISESRDSISETQYF. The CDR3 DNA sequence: TGTGCCATCAGTGAGTCGAGGGACTCGATTTCGGAGACCCAGTACTTC.

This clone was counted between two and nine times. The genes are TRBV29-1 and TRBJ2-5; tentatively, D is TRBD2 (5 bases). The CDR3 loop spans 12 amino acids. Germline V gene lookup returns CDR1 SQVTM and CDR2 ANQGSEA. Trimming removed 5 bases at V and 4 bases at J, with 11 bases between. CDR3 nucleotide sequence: TGCAGCGTTCCCCTCCGGGGAGAGACCCAGTACTTC. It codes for CSVPLRGETQYF.

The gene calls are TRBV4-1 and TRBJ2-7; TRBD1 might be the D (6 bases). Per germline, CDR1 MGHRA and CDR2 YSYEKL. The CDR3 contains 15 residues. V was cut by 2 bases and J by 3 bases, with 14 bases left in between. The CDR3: CASSQSSSGDYEQYF. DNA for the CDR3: TGCGCCAGCAGCCAATCAAGCTCAGGGGACTACGAGCAGTACTTC.